These 22 T cell receptor beta chains originate from one sample sequenced in a study of blood T cell repertoires in COVID-19. The repertoire was sequenced with immunoSEQ multiplex PCR; TCRdb's copy has only in-frame clones and lacks some. The sample has just under 300,000 clones, about 87% seen once; the top ten hold 1% to 1.5%. Sequencing input: peripheral blood. The receptors here all came from a man in his 70s with acute or convalescent COVID-19.

This chain links TRBV2 with TRBJ1-5; D is ambiguous. Germline V gives CDR1 SNHLY, CDR2 FYNNEI. This CDR3 has 14 residues. V was pared by 6 bases and J by 3 bases, with 12 bases between. CDR3 protein: CASSERRNNQPQHF. The CDR3 nucleotides are TGTGCCAGCAGCGAGCGACGTAACAATCAGCCCCAGCATTTT.

This clone was seen a handful of times. Additional DNA sequences in this sample encode the identical CDR3. The rearrangement joins TRBV29-1 to TRBJ2-5, with TRBD1 matching 9 bases. V was pared by 4 bases and J by 5 bases, with 2 bases of the junction left unmatched. The germline gives CDR1 SQVTM, CDR2 ANQGSEA. The CDR3 has 12 amino acids. As DNA, the CDR3 is TGCAGCGTTGTGACAGGGGGGGAGACCCAGTACTTC. Its protein is CSVVTGGETQYF.

With regard to this clone: The junction shows a germline mismatch at one end, possibly a read error. This chain links TRBV15 with TRBJ1-3; D uncertain. The CDR3 is made up of 11 amino acids. Germline V lookup: CDR1 LNHNV, CDR2 YYDKDF (reference sequence). Written as DNA, the CDR3 is TGTGCCACCAGCAGAGGAAGTGCGAGGCTTTGG. Its translation is CATSRGSARLW.

This clone appeared a single time. This chain links TRBV27 with TRBJ1-2; D ambiguous. Germline CDR1 MNHEY, CDR2 SMNVEV (reference sequence). Trimming shortened V by 2 bases and J by 4 bases, and 14 bases separated the two germline ends. The length of the CDR3 is 15 residues. CDR3 region: CASSLRAGSGYGYTF. The CDR3 DNA is TGTGCCAGCAGTTTACGAGCTGGTTCTGGCTATGGCTACACCTTC.

This chain connects TRBV19 to TRBJ1-6, with D uncertain. The CDR3 loop spans 13 amino acids. Germline CDR1 LNHDA, CDR2 SQIVND (reference sequence). The V end lost 3 bases, the J end lost 6 bases, and 6 bases lay between the germline ends. The CDR3 is CASSILSNSPLHF. The CDR3 DNA is TGTGCCAGTAGTATCCTCTCTAATTCACCCCTCCACTTT.

J is TRBJ2-1 and V is TRBV9; 13 bases match TRBD2. The CDR3 runs to 15 residues. V lost 5 bases and J lost 3; bases outside the gene matches: 2. In germline, CDR1 is SGDLS, CDR2 YYNGEE. CDR3 nucleotide sequence: TGTGCCAGCAGTAGACTAGCGGGGGGCTACAATGAGCAGTTCTTC. Its translation: CASSRLAGGYNEQFF.

Comment on this clone: Other DNA sequences within the sample encode an identical CDR3. The chain has TRBV9 and TRBJ2-2, with 7 bases fitting TRBD1. CDR3 length equals 14 residues. Germline V CDR1 and CDR2: SGDLS, YYNGEE. V lost 0 bases, J lost 7 bases, and 3 bases stayed unmatched. The DNA of the CDR3 is TGTGCCAGCAGCGTAGAGGGGGCGGGCGGGGAGCTGTTTTTT. This encodes CASSVEGAGGELFF.

V usage is TRBV3-1 (or the pseudogene TRBV3-2) and J usage is TRBJ1-2, with D perhaps TRBD1 (6 bases). Germline V gene data show CDR1 as LGHDT and CDR2 as YNNKEL (reference sequence). Trimming removed 8 bases from V and 7 bases from J, with 14 bases in between. The CDR3 runs 12 residues. The CDR3 protein is CASGGSLPGYTF. The CDR3 DNA reads as TGTGCCAGCGGGGGCTCCCTCCCTGGCTACACCTTC.

The chain employs TRBV3-1 (or the pseudogene TRBV3-2) and TRBJ2-3; 10 bases fit TRBD2. With 5 bases clipped from V and 0 bases from J, the junction kept 11 bases outside the gene matches. This CDR3 spans 18 amino acids. CDR1 and CDR2 from the germline V gene are LGHDT and YNNKEL (reference sequence). The CDR3 region has the DNA TGTGCCAGCAGCAGCCGCACTAGCGGGGACCCTAGCACAGATACGCAGTATTTT. Protein product: CASSSRTSGDPSTDTQYF.

This chain uses TRBV19 with TRBJ1-6; TRBD1 matches at 9 bases. J lost 8 bases, V lost 3 bases, and 5 bases had no gene match. The CDR3 totals 15 residues. Per the germline V gene, CDR1 is LNHDA and CDR2 is SQIVND (reference sequence). CDR3 sequence: CASSIEGQGDSPLHF. DNA of the CDR3: TGTGCCAGTAGTATCGAGGGACAGGGCGATTCACCCCTCCACTTT.

This sequence joins TRBV5-5 and TRBJ2-3; a weak D match, TRBD1 (6 bases). Looked up from germline, CDR1 is SGHKS and CDR2 is YYEKEE (reference sequence). The length of the CDR3 is 13 residues. Trimming cost V 4 bases and J 6 bases, with 12 bases left between them. The chain's CDR3 is CASSPGTSDTQYF. For the CDR3, the DNA is TGTGCCAGCAGCCCGGGGACATCGGATACGCAGTATTTT.

The chain has TRBV28 and TRBJ1-5; 8 bases align to TRBD1. V shed 6 bases, J shed 2 bases, and the junction held 9 bases outside the gene matches. The germline V gene encodes CDR1 MDHEN and CDR2 SYDVKM. The CDR3 totals 16 residues. CDR3 amino acids: CASRRTGIEGNQPQHF. The CDR3 DNA sequence: TGTGCCAGCAGAAGGACAGGGATCGAAGGCAATCAGCCCCAGCATTTT. Full variable domain (outside the CDR3, taken from reference TRBV28 and TRBJ1-5): DVKVTQSSRYLVKRTGEKVFLECVQDMDHENMFWYRQDPGLGLRLIYFSYDVKMKEKGDIPEGYSVSREKKERFSLILESASTNQTSMYLCASRRTGIEGNQPQHFGDGTRLSIL.

A few counts support this clone. The J gene is TRBJ2-2, the V gene TRBV12-3 or TRBV12-4; possible D gene TRBD2, 5 bases. CDR3 length equals 11 residues. With 6 bases removed from V and 8 bases from J, the gap between germline ends came to 7 bases. The CDR3, as DNA: TGTGCCAGCAGACTAGGGGGGGAGCTGTTTTTT. It codes for CASRLGGELFF.

The chain carries TRBV3-1 (or the pseudogene TRBV3-2) and TRBJ2-7; TRBD1 matches at 8 bases. Germline-derived CDR1 and CDR2 are LGHDT and YNNKEL (reference sequence). The V segment lost 4 bases and the J segment 5 bases; nucleotides outside the gene matches: 4. The CDR3 loop spans 13 amino acids. The CDR3 coding sequence is TGTGCCAGCAGCCCTCAGGGGGCCAACGAGCAGTACTTC. Its protein is CASSPQGANEQYF.

The CDR3 protein is CATSRGGGKPGGEQYF. CDR3 DNA sequence: TGTGCCACCAGCAGAGGAGGAGGCAAACCCGGGGGCGAGCAGTACTTC. The V call is TRBV15, the J call TRBJ2-7; a weak D match, TRBD2 (6 bases). Trimming took off 1 base at V and 6 bases at J, with 19 bases between the two ends. CDR3 size: 16 residues. CDR1 is LNHNV, CDR2 YYDKDF, per germline (reference sequence).

The V call is TRBV5-6, the J call TRBJ2-1; D may be TRBD1 (5 bases). CDR3 size: 15 residues. Germline loops: CDR1 SGHDT, CDR2 YYEEEE. The ends were cut back, 4 bases at V and 1 base at J, with 12 bases in the middle. CDR3 nucleotides: TGTGCCAGCAGCAGGGGCCACAGGTCCTACAATGAGCAGTTCTTC. Translation: CASSRGHRSYNEQFF. Drawing the rest from reference TRBV5-6 and TRBJ2-1, the complete variable domain is DAGVTQSPTHLIKTRGQQVTLRCSPKSGHDTVSWYQQALGQGPQFIFQYYEEEERQRGNFPDRFSGHQFPNYSSELNVNALLLGDSALYLCASSRGHRSYNEQFFGPGTRLTVL.

The chain combines TRBV5-1 with TRBJ2-7, with unresolved D. V lost 1 base, J lost 0 bases, and 8 bases lay in between. The CDR3 extends over 14 amino acids. Per germline, CDR1 SGHRS and CDR2 YFSETQ. CDR3: CASSLQQPSYEQYF. The CDR3 coding sequence is TGCGCCAGCAGCTTGCAACAGCCCTCCTACGAGCAGTACTTC.

This sequence joins TRBV4-3 and TRBJ1-6; possibly TRBD1 for D (6 bases). From germline, CDR1 is LGHNA and CDR2 YSLEER. The CDR3 extends over 16 amino acids. Trimming shortened V by 1 base and J by 10 bases, and 17 bases separated the two germline ends. CDR3 nucleotides: TGCGCCAGCAGCCAAGTGGGGGCCACCTTGAGATCACCCCTCCACTTT. Translation: CASSQVGATLRSPLHF.

This chain links TRBV6-5 with TRBJ1-1; 12 bases are a match to TRBD1. The germline gives CDR1 MNHEY, CDR2 SVGAGI. The CDR3 spans 15 residues. Germline trimming cut 1 base from V and 4 bases from J; bases unmatched to any gene: 1. The CDR3 DNA sequence: TGTGCCAGCAGTTACTGGGACAGGGGGCGCACTGAAGCTTTCTTT. Translated, it gives CASSYWDRGRTEAFF.

The V gene is TRBV7-9, the J gene TRBJ2-3, with TRBD1 identical over 9 bases. CDR1 and CDR2 (germline): SEHNR, FQNEAQ (reference sequence). The CDR3 runs 15 residues. After removal of 5 bases from V and 5 bases from J, the junction contained 8 bases not matched to a gene. The CDR3 region has the DNA TGTGCCAGCAGCGACCGGGACAGGGCTGTAGATACGCAGTATTTT. This encodes CASSDRDRAVDTQYF.

CDR3 in amino acids: CASSLSHRGAETQYF. The CDR3, as DNA: TGTGCCAGCAGCTTATCACACAGGGGAGCCGAGACCCAGTACTTC. The chain employs TRBV11-2 and TRBJ2-5, with 7 bases identical to TRBD1. V gave up 2 bases and J gave up 5 bases; unmatched junction bases: 8. The germline gives CDR1 SGHAT, CDR2 FQNNGV. The CDR3 runs to 15 residues.

The chain has TRBV6-7 and TRBJ1-6; TRBD1 matches at 7 bases. TRBV6-7 is an ORF, and what it does is uncertain. This CDR3 has 17 residues. The trim removed 6 bases at V and 6 bases at J, leaving 14 bases unmatched. The CDR3 here is CASSQRDSANLNSPLHF. CDR3 coding DNA: TGTGCCAGCAGCCAGAGGGACAGCGCCAATCTTAATTCACCCCTCCACTTT.